This section outlines one T cell receptor beta chain sequence together with its context. This receptor's antigen is unknown. No base-level quality is on record; no much larger clone is a single base apart. The immunoSEQ Assay, a bias-controlled multiplex PCR, was used to amplify TCRbeta CDR3 regions from genomic DNA. For the original study's pipeline: Within the assay, amplification of reference gene primers was used to estimate how many nucleated cells each sample contained. To quantify the absolute abundance of each unique TCRbeta CDR3 rearrangement, sequence reads were collapsed and filtered. For each sample, productive Simpson clonality was calculated as the square root of Simpson's diversity index over productive rearrangements. Entries here come from immuneACCESS through TCRdb and include only in-frame sequences with V and J called. Some clones fail to appear in such tables; in the studies checked, an unresolved V gene covers under half of the shortfall, and the cause of the remainder is unknown. V and J calls and clone size are copied from that table; D and trimming were computed from the DNA. Here the sample has 70,000 or so clones; about 88% occur a single time. The ten top clones hold about 1.4% of the sample.

Whole blood was collected in K2EDTA tubes by collaborating institutions according to the institutions' own protocols. For TCRbeta analysis, collaborators shipped samples in one of three forms: frozen whole blood, isolated PBMCs, or DNA extracted from either of those sample types. This entry belongs to a study of blood T cell repertoires in COVID-19 (TCRdb year 2020). A note on the overall study: Samples covering the acute and convalescent phases of COVID-19 were provided by collaborators in the United States, Italy and Spain. Deeply sampled blood TCRbeta repertoires from subjects exposed to, actively infected with, or recovered from COVID-19 were included in the dataset. A de-identified subject ID, COVID-19 status, age in years and sex were almost always included in the sample metadata. The samples were drawn from the first 160 participants of the ongoing ImmuneRACE study and from over a thousand subjects provided by 6 global collaborators. Where available, HLA class I and class II types were taken from metadata supplied by the sample provider and were not determined by assay-based typing. A freely available public database, intended as a resource for researchers studying the immune response to SARS-CoV-2, is where the repertoires were released. The prospective study material was composed of cDNA or gDNA derived from T cells, B-cell-depleted T cells, or PBMCs.

The research as a whole found: Clinical and demographic metadata were provided uncurated, with the amount varying by source and participant.

Trimming removed 0 bases from V and 12 bases from J; the gene matches leave 9 bases unexplained. Reading the germline V gene (reference sequence) gives CDR1 SGHNT and CDR2 YYREEE. Counted from cysteine to phenylalanine, this CDR3 has 14 amino acids. The DNA shown is the 42-base CDR3, in frame from base 1. The chain is encoded by TRBV5-4 joined to TRBJ2-1; 7 of the junction bases match TRBD1. Material for sequencing was peripheral blood. The sequence was collected from a human donor in a cohort sampled during active COVID-19. The DNA reads as follows: TGTGCCAGCAGCTTGGCCGAGGGGACAGTGGGGCAGTTCTTC. It encodes CASSLAEGTVGQFF.